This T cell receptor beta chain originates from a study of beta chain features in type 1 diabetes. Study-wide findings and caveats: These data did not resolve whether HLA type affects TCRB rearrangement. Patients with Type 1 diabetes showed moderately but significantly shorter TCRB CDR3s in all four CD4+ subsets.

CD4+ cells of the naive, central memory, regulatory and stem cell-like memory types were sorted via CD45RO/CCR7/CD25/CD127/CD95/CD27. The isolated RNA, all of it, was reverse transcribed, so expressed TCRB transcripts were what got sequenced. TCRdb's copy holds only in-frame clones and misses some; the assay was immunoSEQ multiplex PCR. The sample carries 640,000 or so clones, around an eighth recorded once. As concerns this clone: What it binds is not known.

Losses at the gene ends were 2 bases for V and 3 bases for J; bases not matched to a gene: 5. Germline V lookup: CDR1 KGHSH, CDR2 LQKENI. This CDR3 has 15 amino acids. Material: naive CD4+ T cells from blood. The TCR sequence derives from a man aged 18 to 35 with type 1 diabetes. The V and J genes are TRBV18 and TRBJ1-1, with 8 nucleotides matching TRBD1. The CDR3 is CASSPGTGMDTEAFF. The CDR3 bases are TGTGCCAGCTCACCAGGGACAGGAATGGACACTGAAGCTTTCTTT.